This record looks at one T cell receptor beta chain sequence and its context. Treatment indicated: about 20 received Ad26.COV2.S at low or high dose, single or two shots; roughly five received placebo; per-sample allocation not given. Each sample was drawn 63 days after the first injection (of vaccine or placebo). This record belongs to a study of Ad26.COV2.S vaccination and SARS-CoV-2 variants. From germline, CDR1 is SGDLS and CDR2 YYNGEE. The CDR3 spans 16 residues. V trimming: 2 bases; J trimming: 5 bases; junction bases outside the gene matches: 9. The method was immunoSEQ multiplex PCR; TCRdb's version includes in-frame clones alone and lacks a portion of them. This table has around 300,000 clones, 88% appearing once.

The chain recombines TRBV9 with TRBJ2-5, with 10 bases identical to TRBD2. The origin of this receptor is a person aged 18-60 years who received the Ad26.COV2.S COVID-19 vaccine or a placebo. This material consisted of peripheral blood, taken in a trial of Ad26.COV2.S vaccine versus placebo. The CDR3 loop reads CASSVSSGSTPETQYF. The CDR3 nucleotides are TGTGCCAGCAGCGTTTCTAGCGGGAGCACCCCGGAGACCCAGTACTTC.